This T cell receptor beta chain was documented in a study of blood T cell repertoires in COVID-19. In the study overall: Samples came from the United States, Italy and Spain, spanning acute and convalescent COVID-19.

There are 15 residues in the CDR3. The V end lost 3 bases, the J end lost 6 bases, and 15 bases lay between the germline ends. Germline V CDR1 and CDR2: LGHNA, YSLEER. Sequenced by immunoSEQ multiplex PCR; TCRdb stores in-frame clones only, minus some. This sample carries under 110,000 clones, 91% of them seen once, and the ten largest clones take around 16%. Material: peripheral blood. The gene calls are TRBV4-3 and TRBJ1-5, with TRBD1 as a possible D gene (6 bases). The source is a man over 45 with acute or convalescent COVID-19. CDR3 residues: CASSQDTGQPQPQHF. CDR3 sequence (DNA): TGCGCCAGCAGCCAGGATACAGGGCAGCCTCAGCCCCAGCATTTT.